The 13 T cell receptor beta chains presented below share a single source sample, sequenced in a study of blood T cell repertoires in COVID-19. The table came from immunoSEQ multiplex PCR; TCRdb's copy has only in-frame clones and leaves some out. Counted here are roughly 100,000 clones, less than 90% occurring once; the ten biggest clones make up 18%. Sequenced input: peripheral blood. Receptor source: an elderly woman with acute or convalescent COVID-19.

The V gene is TRBV10-3, the J gene TRBJ1-2, with D possibly being TRBD1 (6 bases). The V and J ends lost 4 bases and 5 bases respectively, with 11 bases between them. Germline-derived CDR1 and CDR2 are ENHRY and SYGVKD. This CDR3 is built from 13 residues. The CDR3 is CAISAQGFYGYTF. CDR3 nucleotide sequence: TGTGCCATCAGTGCACAGGGCTTTTATGGCTACACCTTC.

This clone was seen a single time. The V and J genes are TRBV5-6 and TRBJ2-7; TRBD2 aligns across 11 bases. V trimming: 0 bases; J trimming: 4 bases; junction bases outside the gene matches: 6. There are 16 residues in the CDR3. From germline, CDR1 is SGHDT and CDR2 YYEEEE. CDR3 in DNA: TGTGCCAGCAGCTTGGCCCTTTCTAGCGGGGGGTACGAGCAGTACTTC. The encoded protein is CASSLALSSGGYEQYF.

The rearrangement links TRBV13 to TRBJ2-1, with D possibly TRBD2 on 5 matching bases. CDR1 and CDR2 (germline): PRHDT, FYEKMQ (reference sequence). Trimming removed 5 bases from V and 12 bases from J, with 20 bases in between. The CDR3 sequence is 14 residues long. The chain's CDR3 is CASSPRLSLGGQFF. In nucleotides, the CDR3 is TGTGCCAGCAGCCCTAGACTATCCCTGGGTGGGCAGTTCTTC.

J is TRBJ2-5 and V is TRBV11-2, with D uncertain. This CDR3 region has 16 residues. Germline V gives CDR1 SGHAT, CDR2 FQNNGV. V shed 5 bases and J shed 2 bases, with 18 bases lying between them. CDR3 in amino acids: CASSPRVFSPQETQYF. The CDR3 region has the DNA TGTGCCAGCAGCCCTCGGGTCTTTTCCCCACAAGAGACCCAGTACTTC.

The chain couples TRBV27 to TRBJ1-4; 12 bases are a match to TRBD1. Germline lookup yields CDR1 MNHEY and CDR2 SMNVEV (reference sequence). Losses at the gene ends were 10 bases for V and 5 bases for J; bases not matched to a gene: 8. This CDR3 comprises 15 residues. CDR3 sequence: CATQRGQGANEKLFF. The CDR3 coding sequence is TGTGCCACCCAACGGGGACAGGGGGCGAATGAAAAACTGTTTTTT.

The rearrangement links TRBV23-1 to TRBJ2-1, with 8 bases that match TRBD1. TRBV23-1 belongs to the ORF category, with a function that is uncertain. This CDR3 has 12 residues. Here the CDR3 DNA reads TGCGCAGACAGGGGCCCCTACAATGAGCAGTTCTTC. Translated, it gives CADRGPYNEQFF.

The chain has TRBV27 and TRBJ1-3; possible D gene TRBD1, 5 bases. Trimming left V 6 bases short and J 7 bases short, with 10 bases between. The CDR3 is 12 residues long. Germline values: CDR1 MNHEY, CDR2 SMNVEV (reference sequence). CDR3 residues: CASSTPGNTIYF. CDR3 coding DNA: TGTGCCAGCAGCACGCCAGGGAACACCATATATTTT.

V is TRBV6-4 and J is TRBJ1-6; a possible D gene is TRBD1 (6 bases). Trimming took 5 bases from V and 4 from J, leaving 9 bases between them. Per the germline V gene, CDR1 is MRHNA and CDR2 is SNTAGT. The length of the CDR3 is 14 residues. The CDR3 nucleotides are TGTGCCAGCAGTCTACAGGGTTATAATTCACCCCTCCACTTT. This codes for CASSLQGYNSPLHF.

The chain has TRBV2 and TRBJ1-2; D call uncertain. Per germline, CDR1 SNHLY and CDR2 FYNNEI. Deletions cut 5 bases from V and 0 bases from J, with 10 bases between. The CDR3 contains 14 residues. In DNA, the CDR3 is TGTGCCAGCAGTCGGGAAGGGTCTAACTATGGCTACACCTTC. Translating gives CASSREGSNYGYTF.

This chain links TRBV7-9 with TRBJ2-7, with D perhaps matching TRBD1 (6 bases). The V gene's germline CDR1 is SEHNR and CDR2 FQNEAQ (reference sequence). The CDR3 runs 17 residues. V shed 5 bases and J shed 4 bases, with 24 bases lying between them. CDR3 DNA: TGTGCCAGCAGCCAAACGGGAAGACAGGACATAGTGTACGAGCAGTACTTC. It yields the protein CASSQTGRQDIVYEQYF.

The gene calls are TRBV2 and TRBJ2-7; D possibly corresponds to TRBD1 (7 bases). V lost 6 bases, J lost 1 base, and 10 bases lay in between. This CDR3 region has 13 residues. The germline V gene encodes CDR1 SNHLY and CDR2 FYNNEI. CDR3: CASRGGQSYEQYF. The CDR3 region has the DNA TGTGCCAGCAGGGGGGGACAGTCCTACGAGCAGTACTTC.

The CDR3 region is CASKQGPDSGANVLTF. CDR3 bases: TGTGCCAGTAAACAGGGGCCTGACTCTGGGGCCAACGTCCTGACTTTC. V and J are TRBV19 and TRBJ2-6; TRBD1 matches at 7 bases. The CDR3 spans 16 residues. With V trimmed by 7 bases and J by 0 bases, 6 bases remained unmatched. Germline CDR1 is LNHDA and CDR2 is SQIVND (reference sequence). Full variable domain (missing parts from reference TRBV19 and TRBJ2-6): DGGITQSPKYLFRKEGQNVTLSCEQNLNHDAMYWYRQDPGQGLRLIYYSQIVNDFQKGDIAEGYSVSREKKESFPLTVTSAQKNPTAFYLCASKQGPDSGANVLTFGAGSRLTVL.

This sequence joins TRBV9 and TRBJ2-5; D gene uncertain. The CDR3 is 13 residues long. With 0 bases removed from V and 7 bases from J, the gap between germline ends came to 10 bases. Germline V gene lookup returns CDR1 SGDLS and CDR2 YYNGEE. The chain's CDR3 is CASSVGETRTQYF. CDR3 DNA sequence: TGTGCCAGCAGCGTAGGCGAAACGCGGACCCAGTACTTC.